Sequencing of this T cell receptor beta chain was carried out in a study of blood T cell repertoires in COVID-19. V shed 2 bases and J 4 bases; nucleotides not matched to a gene: 2. CDR3 length: 14 amino acids. The germline V gene encodes CDR1 MNHEY and CDR2 SMNVEV (reference sequence). The study recruited people aged about 18 to 89 years across under 25 US areas. Participants' own reports of clinical history determined their cohort assignment. Up to 2 weeks before entering the study, exposed participants had met a COVID-19 case. This table comes from immunoSEQ multiplex PCR, and its TCRdb copy is limited to in-frame clones, with some not included. The sample includes a few hundred thousand clones, roughly 90% of them seen just once.

This TCR came from a woman aged 30 to 39 who had been exposed to COVID-19. Source material: PBMCs or T cells enriched from blood (not recorded which). This rearrangement joins TRBV27 to TRBJ2-5; 9 positions agree with TRBD1. The chain's CDR3 is CASSLIQGAETQYF. The DNA of the CDR3 is TGTGCCAGCAGTTTAATACAGGGGGCAGAGACCCAGTACTTC.